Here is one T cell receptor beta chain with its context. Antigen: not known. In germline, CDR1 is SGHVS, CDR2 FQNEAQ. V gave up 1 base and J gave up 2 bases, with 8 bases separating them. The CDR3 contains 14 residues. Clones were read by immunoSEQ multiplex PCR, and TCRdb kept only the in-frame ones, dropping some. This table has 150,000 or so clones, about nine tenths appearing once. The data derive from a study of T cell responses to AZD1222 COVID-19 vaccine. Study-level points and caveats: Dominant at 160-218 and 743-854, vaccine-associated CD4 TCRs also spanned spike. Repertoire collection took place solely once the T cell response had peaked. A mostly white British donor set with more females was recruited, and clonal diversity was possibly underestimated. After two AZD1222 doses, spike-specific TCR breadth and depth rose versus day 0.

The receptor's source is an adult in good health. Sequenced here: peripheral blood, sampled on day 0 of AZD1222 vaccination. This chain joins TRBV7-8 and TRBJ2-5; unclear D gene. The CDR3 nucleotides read TGTGCCAGCAGCTTAGTTGTAGGGCAAGAGACCCAGTACTTC. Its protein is CASSLVVGQETQYF.